This T cell receptor (beta chain) was captured in a study of spatial heterogeneity in lung cancer. Whole-study context: Combinations of a unique TCR and a UMI were tallied in raw reads, and on average each appeared more than ten times.

Each TCR cDNA molecule bore a unique molecular identifier. In TCRdb, the 5' RACE reads were re-called with MiXCR into one record per CDR3 protein. The table includes some 64,000 distinct CDR3 sequences, 8.4% detected once. Time point described: sample taken at primary tumor resection. Sequencing of whole RNA from tumor, nontumor lung or frozen PBMC involved no sorting. The donors, more than 55 patients with untreated early-stage non-small cell lung cancer, provided the samples. The ends were cut back, 0 bases at V and 5 bases at J, with 19 bases in the middle. The CDR3 runs to 17 residues. Per germline, CDR1 MNHEY and CDR2 SVGAGI.

The chain couples TRBV6-5 to TRBJ2-5; the D call may be TRBD1 or TRBD2 (6 bases each). Sequenced here: PBMCs, sampled at surgery. This receptor was obtained from a female donor with early-stage non-small cell lung cancer. The CDR3 protein is CASSYSIVTGAVETQYF. In DNA, the CDR3 is TGTGCCAGCAGTTACTCGATTGTTACGGGGGCCGTTGAGACCCAGTACTTC.